This entry describes one T cell receptor (beta chain). The data originate from a study of T cell responses to AZD1222 COVID-19 vaccine. CDR3 length: 15 amino acids. V was clipped by 7 bases and J by 6 bases, with 16 bases between them. From germline, CDR1 is SGHAT and CDR2 FQDESV (reference sequence). The assay was immunoSEQ multiplex PCR, and TCRdb's table has in-frame clones only and misses some. Of about 68,000 clones listed, approximately 91% are singletons. The material was peripheral blood, obtained on day 0 of AZD1222 vaccination. This chain links TRBV11-1 with TRBJ1-6, with a possible D match to TRBD1 (6 bases). The receptor was isolated from an adult in good health. CDR3 sequence (DNA): TGTGCCAGCACCAGGGGACCCGCCAGTAATTCACCCCTCCACTTT. Its protein product is CASTRGPASNSPLHF.